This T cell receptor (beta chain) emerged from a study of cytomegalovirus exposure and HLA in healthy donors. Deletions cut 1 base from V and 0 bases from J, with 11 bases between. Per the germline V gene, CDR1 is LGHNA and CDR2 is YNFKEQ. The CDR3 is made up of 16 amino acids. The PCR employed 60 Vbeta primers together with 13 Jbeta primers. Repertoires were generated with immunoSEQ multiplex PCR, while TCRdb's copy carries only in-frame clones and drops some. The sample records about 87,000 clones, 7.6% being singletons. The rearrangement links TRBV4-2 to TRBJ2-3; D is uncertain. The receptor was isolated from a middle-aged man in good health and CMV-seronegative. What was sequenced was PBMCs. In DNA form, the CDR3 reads TGTGCCAGCAGCCAAGTGCAGGCATCTAGCACAGATACGCAGTATTTT. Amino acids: CASSQVQASSTDTQYF.